This passage covers 29 T cell receptor beta chains from one sample sequenced in a study of cytomegalovirus exposure and HLA in healthy donors. This table comes from immunoSEQ multiplex PCR, and its TCRdb copy is limited to in-frame clones, with some not included. This table holds about 160,000 clones, nearly 90% found once. The sample comprised PBMCs. Source of these receptors: a man aged 18 to 29 in good health and CMV-seropositive.

This clone appeared a few times. The rearrangement joins TRBV5-1 to TRBJ2-7; TRBD2 is a possible D gene (5 bases). The CDR3 loop spans 13 amino acids. CDR1 SGHRS and CDR2 YFSETQ come from the germline V gene. Trimming shortened V by 5 bases and J by 1 base, and 10 bases separated the two germline ends. The chain's CDR3 is CASRYEGSYEQYF. The CDR3 nucleotides are TGCGCCAGCAGATATGAGGGATCCTACGAGCAGTACTTC.

V usage is TRBV30 and J usage is TRBJ2-7; no clear D. This CDR3 has 17 residues. V was cut by 3 bases and J by 5 bases, with 26 bases left in between. The V gene's germline CDR1 is GTSNPN and CDR2 SVGIG (reference sequence). CDR3 amino acids: CAWSRYGSNGFRHEQYF. The CDR3 DNA reads as TGTGCCTGGAGCCGATATGGGTCGAACGGGTTTCGCCACGAGCAGTACTTC.

This rearrangement joins TRBV6-1 to TRBJ2-7; perhaps TRBD2 as D (5 bases). Germline V gene sequence: CDR1 MNHNS, CDR2 SASEGT. The CDR3 has 15 amino acids. V was clipped by 1 base and J by 2 bases, with 12 bases between them. The CDR3 loop is CASSEGEIKTYEQYF. CDR3 nucleotides: TGTGCCAGCAGTGAAGGGGAGATTAAAACCTACGAGCAGTACTTC.

The chain recombines TRBV27 with TRBJ2-2; D perhaps matches TRBD2 (6 bases). V was cut by 5 bases and J by 0 bases, with 22 bases left in between. This CDR3 spans 19 amino acids. Germline assignment: CDR1 MNHEY and CDR2 SMNVEV (reference sequence). The CDR3 region is CASSRRLDYPTSNTGELFF. The CDR3 DNA reads TGTGCCAGCAGTAGAAGGTTGGACTACCCCACCTCGAACACCGGGGAGCTGTTTTTT.

The V and J genes are TRBV7-9 and TRBJ2-6; D gene uncertain. The length of the CDR3 is 15 residues. Looked up from germline, CDR1 is SEHNR and CDR2 is FQNEAQ (reference sequence). V was shortened by 0 bases and J by 2 bases, with 5 bases between the two germline ends. The CDR3 DNA reads as TGTGCCAGCAGCTTAGCAACTACTGGGGCCAACGTCCTGACTTTC. It translates to CASSLATTGANVLTF.

The chain has TRBV18 and TRBJ1-1; D is unclear. The CDR3 loop spans 14 amino acids. The germline V gene has CDR1 KGHSH and CDR2 LQKENI. V dropped 0 bases and J dropped 1 base, with 6 bases sitting between them. CDR3 loop: CASSPPGQNTEAFF. Written as DNA, the CDR3 is TGTGCCAGCTCACCACCGGGCCAGAACACTGAAGCTTTCTTT.

The CDR3 region is CASSYVASPDTQYF. For the CDR3, the DNA is TGTGCCAGCAGTTATGTGGCTAGCCCAGATACGCAGTATTTT. J is TRBJ2-3 and V is TRBV27, with D possibly TRBD2 on 5 matching bases. Germline-derived CDR1 and CDR2 are MNHEY and SMNVEV (reference sequence). CDR3 length: 14 residues. Trimming took 4 bases from V and 4 from J, leaving 12 bases between them.

The rearrangement links TRBV5-4 to TRBJ2-7; possible D gene TRBD2, 5 bases. The CDR3 consists of 15 residues. Trimming removed 1 base at V and 0 bases at J, with 11 bases between. Germline V gives CDR1 SGHNT, CDR2 YYREEE (reference sequence). CDR3 sequence: CASSLLPGSSYEQYF. The DNA for the CDR3 is TGTGCCAGCAGCTTGCTACCGGGAAGCTCCTACGAGCAGTACTTC.

Here the CDR3 reads CASTPMDRVGYTF. CDR3 in DNA: TGTGCCAGCACTCCCATGGACAGGGTTGGCTACACCTTC. The chain uses TRBV6-5 and TRBJ1-2, with 8 bases lining up with TRBD1. Germline CDR1 is MNHEY and CDR2 is SVGAGI. The CDR3 sequence is 13 residues long. With V trimmed by 7 bases and J by 7 bases, 8 bases remained unmatched.

The chain carries TRBV11-2 and TRBJ2-3, with 7 bases identical to TRBD2. The CDR3 length is 16 residues. The V and J ends lost 2 bases and 0 bases, in that order; junction bases with no gene match: 5. Germline CDR1 reads SGHAT; CDR2 reads FQNNGV. CDR3 sequence reads: CASSLRGGRSTDTQYF. In nucleotides, the CDR3 is TGTGCCAGCAGCTTAAGGGGCGGGAGAAGCACAGATACGCAGTATTTT.

CDR3 loop: CASSYRGGELFF. The CDR3 DNA sequence: TGTGCCAGCAGTTATAGAGGCGGGGAGCTGTTTTTT. The chain employs TRBV6-5 and TRBJ2-2; D is undetermined. Trimming pared 3 bases from V and 7 bases from J, leaving 6 bases between. The germline gives CDR1 MNHEY, CDR2 SVGAGI. This CDR3 is 12 amino acids long.

The CDR3 reads CASSTGEYGYTF. For the CDR3, the DNA is TGTGCCAGTAGTACAGGGGAGTATGGCTACACCTTC. This sequence joins TRBV19 and TRBJ1-2; TRBD1 is a possible D gene (6 bases). The CDR3 loop spans 12 amino acids. The germline V gene has CDR1 LNHDA and CDR2 SQIVND (reference sequence). The V and J ends lost 4 bases and 5 bases respectively, with 8 bases between them.

This clone was seen only a few times. V gene TRBV7-8 combines with J gene TRBJ1-3; 7 positions agree with TRBD1. The CDR3 runs to 17 residues. V lost 2 bases to trimming and J lost 8 bases; unmatched junction nucleotides: 15. The germline gives CDR1 SGHVS, CDR2 FQNEAQ. CDR3 sequence: CASSLTTRPDRAYTIYF. DNA of the CDR3: TGTGCCAGCAGCTTAACCACCCGGCCCGACAGGGCGTACACCATATATTTT.

The chain has TRBV5-1 and TRBJ2-7; possible D gene TRBD1, 6 bases. Trimming shortened V by 0 bases and J by 0 bases, and 13 bases separated the two germline ends. CDR3 size: 16 residues. CDR1 SGHRS and CDR2 YFSETQ come from the germline V gene. DNA of the CDR3: TGCGCCAGCAGCTTGGTAGGACAGCCGAGCTCCTACGAGCAGTACTTC. This codes for CASSLVGQPSSYEQYF. The full variable domain, with the rest looked up from reference TRBV5-1 and TRBJ2-7, is KAGVTQTPRYLIKTRGQQVTLSCSPISGHRSVSWYQQTPGQGLQFLFEYFSETQRNKGNFPGRFSGRQFSNSRSEMNVSTLELGDSALYLCASSLVGQPSSYEQYFGPGTRLTVT.

This clone turned up a few times. The genes are TRBV5-4 and TRBJ1-1, with 7 bases fitting TRBD1. CDR3 length: 13 residues. Germline-derived CDR1 and CDR2 are SGHNT and YYREEE (reference sequence). Trimming at V came to 4 bases and at J to 3 bases, leaving 3 bases not matched to a gene. In nucleotides, the CDR3 is TGTGCCAGCAGCCATGACAGGGACACTGAAGCTTTCTTT. As protein: CASSHDRDTEAFF.

CDR3 sequence: CASSSVGGYEQYF. CDR3 bases: TGTGCCAGCAGTTCTGTAGGGGGCTACGAGCAGTACTTC. This chain uses TRBV6-5 with TRBJ2-7; possible D gene TRBD1, 6 bases. The CDR3 is made up of 13 amino acids. Trimming stripped 4 bases from V and 3 bases from J, with 10 bases between. CDR1 and CDR2 (germline): MNHEY, SVGAGI.

The rearrangement joins TRBV10-3 to TRBJ2-5; 8 bases are a match to TRBD1. Germline CDR1 ENHRY, CDR2 SYGVKD. The CDR3 runs 15 residues. Trimming cost V 3 bases and J 4 bases; bases outside gene matches: 7. CDR3 residues: CAISDTGGIVETQYF. The CDR3 DNA reads TGTGCCATCAGTGACACAGGGGGAATTGTAGAGACCCAGTACTTC.

The chain joins TRBV5-4 to TRBJ2-5; D uncertain. With 3 bases removed from V and 5 bases from J, the gap between germline ends came to 11 bases. The germline V gene has CDR1 SGHNT and CDR2 YYREEE (reference sequence). This CDR3 has 13 amino acids. CDR3 nucleotides: TGTGCCAGCAGCTCCAATCTCGGGGAGACCCAGTACTTC. Protein sequence: CASSSNLGETQYF. Full variable domain (remainder filled in from reference TRBV5-4 and TRBJ2-5): ETGVTQSPTHLIKTRGQQVTLRCSSQSGHNTVSWYQQALGQGPQFIFQYYREEENGRGNFPPRFSGLQFPNYSSELNVNALELDDSALYLCASSSNLGETQYFGPGTRLLVL.

This clone was recorded once. The V call is TRBV6-6, the J call TRBJ2-7; D unclear. The CDR3 runs to 12 residues. V shed 8 bases and J shed 3 bases, with 11 bases lying between them. CDR1 and CDR2 from the germline V gene are MNHNY and SVGAGI (reference sequence). CDR3 residues: CASSYTSYEQYF. The DNA of the CDR3 is TGTGCCAGCTCGTACACAAGCTACGAGCAGTACTTC.

The V and J genes are TRBV28 and TRBJ1-4; perhaps TRBD1 as D (5 bases). Trimming removed 7 bases from V and 4 bases from J, with 16 bases in between. In germline, CDR1 is MDHEN, CDR2 SYDVKM. CDR3 size: 15 residues. CDR3 DNA: TGTGCCAGCAAACCCCAGGGCAGGTTTAATGAAAAACTGTTTTTT. Its translation is CASKPQGRFNEKLFF.

This chain uses TRBV4-2 with TRBJ2-2; perhaps TRBD1 as D (6 bases). The ends were cut back, 3 bases at V and 0 bases at J, with 11 bases in the middle. The CDR3 sequence is 16 residues long. From germline, CDR1 is LGHNA and CDR2 YNFKEQ. CDR3 amino acids: CASSQPGTSNTGELFF. DNA for the CDR3: TGTGCCAGCAGCCAGCCCGGGACATCGAACACCGGGGAGCTGTTTTTT.

This chain connects TRBV4-1 to TRBJ1-2; D is ambiguous. V shed 1 base and J shed 0 bases, with 12 bases lying between them. The CDR3 is 16 amino acids. CDR1 is MGHRA, CDR2 YSYEKL, per germline. CDR3 sequence reads: CASSQAYVAANYGYTF. The CDR3 bases are TGCGCCAGCAGCCAAGCTTACGTGGCCGCTAACTATGGCTACACCTTC.

This clone was counted a single time. The V gene is TRBV6-5, the J gene TRBJ2-7; TRBD2 matches at 9 bases. CDR1 and CDR2 (germline): MNHEY, SVGAGI. V trimming: 2 bases; J trimming: 4 bases; junction bases outside the gene matches: 3. This CDR3 region has 14 residues. The CDR3 sequence: CASSYVAGEYEQYF. The CDR3 DNA reads as TGTGCCAGCAGTTACGTAGCGGGAGAGTACGAGCAGTACTTC.

Many counts were recorded for this clone. CDR3 residues: CASSQDMGSSYEQYF. CDR3 sequence (DNA): TGTGCCAGCAGCCAAGATATGGGGAGCTCCTACGAGCAGTACTTC. The chain has TRBV4-2 and TRBJ2-7; D is perhaps TRBD2 (5 bases). CDR1 LGHNA and CDR2 YNFKEQ come from the germline V gene. The V gene lost 0 bases and the J gene lost 0 bases, with 9 bases spanning the gap. The CDR3 has 15 amino acids.

The chain links TRBV13 to TRBJ2-6; D is possibly TRBD1 (6 bases). Germline V gives CDR1 PRHDT, CDR2 FYEKMQ (reference sequence). The CDR3 runs 17 residues. The V and J ends lost 3 bases and 4 bases respectively, with 16 bases between them. CDR3 nucleotides: TGTGCCAGCAGCTTGGGGGCCGGTGCTGTCGGGGCCAACGTCCTGACTTTC. Its translation is CASSLGAGAVGANVLTF.

The V and J genes are TRBV6-5 and TRBJ2-3, with TRBD2 matching over 13 bases. Unmatched junction bases numbered 3, after V lost 4 bases and J lost 2 bases. The germline V gene has CDR1 MNHEY and CDR2 SVGAGI. This CDR3 contains 16 residues. The CDR3 protein is CASSSGLAGATDTQYF. CDR3 sequence (DNA): TGTGCCAGCAGTTCCGGACTAGCGGGGGCCACAGATACGCAGTATTTT.

This clone was observed a few times. The V call is TRBV6-4, the J call TRBJ2-1; D possibly corresponds to TRBD2 (5 bases). V dropped 0 bases and J dropped 5 bases, with 5 bases sitting between them. The CDR3 has 13 residues. CDR1 and CDR2 from the germline V gene are MRHNA and SNTAGT. Here the CDR3 DNA reads TGTGCCAGCAGTGACTCGACTAACAATGAGCAGTTCTTC. Protein sequence: CASSDSTNNEQFF.

J is TRBJ2-1 and V is TRBV7-8; 7 nucleotides match TRBD1. This CDR3 region has 16 residues. V was pared by 1 base and J by 2 bases, with 5 bases of the junction left unmatched. Germline V gene sequence: CDR1 SGHVS, CDR2 FQNEAQ. CDR3 sequence (DNA): TGTGCCAGCAGCTTAGGGCCGGGACAGACCTACAATGAGCAGTTCTTC. It codes for CASSLGPGQTYNEQFF.

The chain couples TRBV5-4 to TRBJ2-5; D remains unclear. The CDR3 covers 14 residues. The germline V gene has CDR1 SGHNT and CDR2 YYREEE (reference sequence). The ends were cut back, 0 bases at V and 1 base at J, with 7 bases in the middle. The CDR3 protein is CASSLDPGQETQYF. CDR3 in DNA: TGTGCCAGCAGCTTGGACCCGGGCCAAGAGACCCAGTACTTC.